This is a list of T cell receptor beta chains from one sample in a study of CD8 T cells in Susac syndrome. Each CDR3 protein is one row after TCRdb ran MiXCR on the immunoSEQ multiplex PCR reads. The table includes around 200,000 distinct CDR3 sequences, about 90% detected once. Sequencing was done on a sample of CD8+ T cells from PBMCs. The receptors shown here come from a human donor with multiple sclerosis. Both conserved end residues are part of each CDR3. D genes are given only for firm matches. Clone size is shown for a subset of rows, as once, few, many or a class of expanded clone.

19 | TRBJ2-1 | TRBV19 | - | TRBD2 | CASSPLSSGRTKNYNEQFF | TGTGCCAGTAGTCCACTATCTAGCGGGCGAACGAAAAACTACAATGAGCAGTTCTTC
16 | TRBJ2-1 | TRBV30 | - | - | CAWSSDEGSLRNEQFF | TGTGCCTGGAGTTCCGACGAGGGGTCGTTACGCAATGAGCAGTTCTTC
14 | TRBJ1-5 | TRBV11-2 | few | - | CASSLEGGNQPQHF | TGTGCCAGCAGCTTAGAGGGGGGGAATCAGCCCCAGCATTTT
17 | TRBJ2-1 | TRBV4-3 | - | - | CASSFYLREAILHEQFF | TGCGCCAGCAGCTTCTACCTCCGGGAAGCCATTCTACATGAGCAGTTCTTC
15 | TRBJ2-7 | TRBV4-3 | - | - | CASSEGHPQSYEQYF | TGCGCCAGCAGCGAAGGGCATCCACAGTCCTACGAGCAGTACTTC
17 | TRBJ2-1 | TRBV7-9 | - | TRBD2 | CASSSSDLAGGYNEQFF | TGTGCCAGCAGCTCCTCCGACCTAGCGGGGGGGTACAATGAGCAGTTCTTC
15 | TRBJ2-3 | TRBV7-9 | - | TRBD1 | CASSPRTGITDTQFF | TGTGCCAGCAGCCCGCGGACAGGAATCACAGATACGCAGTTTTTT
14 | TRBJ1-1 | TRBV6-2/TRBV6-3 | - | - | CASSPDSLYTEAFF | TGTGCCAGCAGTCCCGACAGCTTATACACTGAAGCTTTCTTT
17 | TRBJ2-7 | TRBV9 | - | - | CASSVNGDVNPLYEQYF | TGTGCCAGCAGCGTCAATGGGGACGTCAACCCCCTCTACGAGCAGTACTTC
12 | TRBJ2-1 | TRBV20-1 | - | - | CSARSHYNEQFF | TGCAGTGCTAGATCACATTACAATGAGCAGTTCTTC
15 | TRBJ2-7 | TRBV2 | - | TRBD2 | CASSATAGAPHEQYF | TGTGCCAGCAGCGCAACAGCGGGAGCTCCACACGAGCAGTACTTC
14 | TRBJ2-7 | TRBV12-3/TRBV12-4 | - | - | CASSGRVSPYEQYF | TGTGCCAGCAGTGGCAGGGTATCCCCATACGAGCAGTACTTC
11 | TRBJ1-1 | TRBV20-1 | - | - | CSADLGVGAFF | TGCAGTGCTGACCTGGGGGTGGGAGCTTTCTTT
13 | TRBJ2-7 | TRBV20-1 | few | TRBD2 | CSAPGTSLREQYF | TGCAGTGCTCCCGGGACTAGCCTTCGCGAGCAGTACTTC
13 | TRBJ1-1 | TRBV12-3/TRBV12-4 | - | - | CASRGRANTEAFF | TGTGCCAGCCGCGGCAGGGCGAACACTGAAGCTTTCTTT
14 | TRBJ2-7 | TRBV4-2 | - | - | CASSRRVGGDEQYF | TGTGCCAGCAGCCGTAGGGTGGGGGGCGACGAGCAGTACTTC
16 | TRBJ2-2 | TRBV29-1 | once | TRBD2 | CSVDGVAGGLAGELFF | TGCAGCGTTGATGGGGTGGCGGGAGGGCTGGCCGGGGAGCTGTTTTTT
13 | TRBJ2-1 | TRBV27 | - | TRBD2 | CASRLAAHNEQFF | TGTGCCAGCAGGCTAGCGGCCCACAATGAGCAGTTCTTC
13 | TRBJ2-1 | TRBV6-5 | once | - | CASSSARYNEQFF | TGTGCCAGCAGTTCCGCTAGATACAATGAGCAGTTCTTC
18 | TRBJ1-2 | TRBV12-3/TRBV12-4 | - | TRBD1 | CASSLLPVIGGLPYGYTF | TGTGCCAGCAGTTTGCTCCCCGTAATAGGGGGCCTCCCCTATGGCTACACCTTC
17 | TRBJ1-1 | TRBV11-2 | - | TRBD1 | CASSLDVAGTENTEAFF | TGTGCCAGCAGCTTAGACGTAGCCGGGACAGAAAACACTGAAGCTTTCTTT
14 | TRBJ1-6 | TRBV30 | - | TRBD1 | CAWSEGQAGSPLHF | TGTGCCTGGAGCGAGGGACAGGCTGGTTCACCCCTCCACTTT
12 | TRBJ1-1 | TRBV29-1 | once | - | CSGVLGDTEAFF | TGCAGCGGAGTTTTAGGCGACACTGAAGCTTTCTTT
14 | TRBJ1-3 | TRBV25-1 | - | TRBD1 | CASSEGDRGNTIYF | TGTGCCAGCAGTGAAGGGGACAGAGGAAACACCATATATTTT
16 | TRBJ2-5 | TRBV9 | - | TRBD2 | CASSARGEGFGETQYF | TGTGCCAGCAGCGCCCGGGGGGAGGGGTTCGGAGAGACCCAGTACTTC
15 | TRBJ2-2 | TRBV29-1 | few | - | CSVEEGGANTGELFF | TGCAGCGTTGAAGAAGGAGGTGCGAACACCGGGGAGCTGTTTTTT
15 | TRBJ2-7 | TRBV7-8 | - | - | CASSLGVTNSYEQYF | TGTGCCAGCAGCTTAGGGGTAACAAACTCCTACGAGCAGTACTTC
15 | TRBJ2-1 | TRBV7-9 | - | - | CASSLGLGSYNEQFF | TGTGCCAGCAGCTTAGGACTAGGCTCCTACAATGAGCAGTTCTTC
16 | TRBJ1-5 | TRBV24-1 | - | - | CATGHSGSLGNQPQHF | TGTGCCACGGGACATTCCGGGTCCTTGGGCAATCAGCCCCAGCATTTT
14 | TRBJ2-4 | TRBV24-1 | few | - | CATSDRRESDIQYF | TGTGCCACCAGTGATCGAAGGGAGTCGGACATTCAGTACTTC
14 | TRBJ2-5 | TRBV2 | - | - | CASSSRGSFETQYF | TGTGCCAGCAGTTCTCGGGGTTCCTTTGAGACCCAGTACTTC
10 | TRBJ1-1 | TRBV7-9 | - | - | CASGYREAFF | TGTGCCAGCGGATACAGGGAAGCTTTCTTT
14 | TRBJ1-2 | TRBV27 | - | TRBD1 | CASSPRTGSYGYTF | TGTGCCAGCAGTCCGCGGACAGGGAGCTATGGCTACACCTTC
14 | TRBJ2-2 | TRBV19 | - | - | CASRTGMNTGELFF | TGTGCCAGTAGAACCGGGATGAACACCGGGGAGCTGTTTTTT
16 | TRBJ2-3 | TRBV24-1 | - | - | CATSDPPQGFGDTQYF | TGTGCCACCAGTGATCCTCCTCAGGGCTTCGGAGATACGCAGTATTTT
15 | TRBJ2-7 | TRBV20-1 | - | TRBD1 | CSASATGTGSYEQYF | TGCAGTGCTAGCGCGACCGGGACAGGGAGCTACGAGCAGTACTTC
16 | TRBJ1-1 | TRBV7-9 | - | TRBD1 | CASSSSLWDRTKEAFF | TGTGCCAGCAGCTCTAGCCTTTGGGACAGGACTAAGGAAGCTTTCTTT
18 | TRBJ2-3 | TRBV5-1 | - | TRBD2 | CASSLEKLAGVRTDTQYF | TGCGCCAGCAGCTTGGAAAAACTAGCGGGAGTGCGGACAGATACGCAGTATTTT
13 | TRBJ1-2 | TRBV30 | - | - | CAWSVTAGDGYTF | TGTGCCTGGAGTGTAACGGCGGGGGATGGCTACACCTTC
16 | TRBJ2-1 | TRBV12-3/TRBV12-4 | - | TRBD2 | CASSAKLSGRYNEQFF | TGTGCCAGCAGTGCTAAACTTAGCGGGAGGTACAATGAGCAGTTCTTC
15 | TRBJ2-1 | TRBV19 | - | - | CASSIDGLSFNEQFF | TGTGCCAGTAGTATAGACGGACTTTCCTTCAATGAGCAGTTCTTC
16 | TRBJ2-1 | TRBV3-1 | - | - | CASSPETSFSYNEQFF | TGTGCCAGCAGCCCAGAAACTAGTTTCTCCTACAATGAGCAGTTCTTC
16 | TRBJ2-1 | TRBV11-2 | - | - | CASSAQTLGAYNEQFF | TGTGCCAGCAGCGCACAAACACTAGGGGCCTACAATGAGCAGTTCTTC
17 | TRBJ2-1 | TRBV4-3 | - | - | CASSQDRGQGTFNEQFF | TGCGCCAGCAGCCAAGATAGGGGGCAGGGGACTTTCAATGAGCAGTTCTTC
13 | TRBJ1-2 | TRBV7-3 | once | - | CASSLTGNDGYTF | TGTGCCAGCAGCCTCACAGGGAACGATGGCTACACCTTC
12 | TRBJ1-2 | TRBV27 | - | TRBD1 | CASGQVVDGYTF | TGTGCCAGCGGACAGGTGGTTGACGGCTACACCTTC
15 | TRBJ2-4 | TRBV11-1 | - | - | CASSSTGEAENIQYF | TGTGCCAGCAGCTCTACAGGGGAGGCGGAAAACATTCAGTACTTC
12 | TRBJ2-7 | TRBV2 | - | - | CASSRPGLEGYF | TGTGCCAGCAGCCGACCGGGACTGGAGGGGTACTTC
13 | TRBJ2-1 | TRBV4-2 | - | - | CASSQYTGIEQFF | TGTGCCAGCAGCCAGTACACAGGGATTGAGCAGTTCTTC
12 | TRBJ1-6 | TRBV7-6 | - | - | CASSVPGSPLHF | TGTGCCAGCAGCGTCCCAGGGTCACCCCTCCACTTT
11 | TRBJ2-2 | TRBV25-1 | - | - | CASTITGELFF | TGTGCCAGCACGATCACCGGGGAGCTGTTTTTT
13 | TRBJ2-7 | TRBV7-6 | - | - | CASSSAGSYEQYF | TGTGCCAGCAGCTCCGCGGGGTCCTACGAGCAGTACTTC
19 | TRBJ2-5 | TRBV9 | once | TRBD2 | CASSTGLAGGPDGWGTQYF | TGTGCCAGCAGCACGGGACTAGCGGGAGGGCCAGATGGCTGGGGGACCCAGTACTTC
15 | TRBJ2-3 | TRBV12-3/TRBV12-4 | - | - | CASIPLRAGTDTQYF | TGTGCCAGCATCCCCCTAAGGGCTGGCACAGATACGCAGTATTTT